These T cell receptor beta chains were read from a single sample in a study of blood T cell repertoires in COVID-19. Here immunoSEQ multiplex PCR was the method, and the copy in TCRdb shows in-frame clones only, minus some. The sample lists a few hundred thousand clones, 65% to 90% occurring once. Sequenced input: PBMCs or T cells enriched from blood (not recorded which). The source of these receptors is a woman aged 30 to 39 who had been exposed to COVID-19. Both conserved end residues are part of each CDR3. D genes are given only for firm matches. The listing skips clone size in some rows; elsewhere it reads once, few, many or a size class.

clone_size: .; j_call: TRBJ2-3; v_call: TRBV5-1; d_call: .; cdr3_nt: TGCGCCAGCAACCTCACCCCCGGCTCCGGGGCGCAGTATTTT; cdr3_aa: CASNLTPGSGAQYF
clone_size: .; j_call: TRBJ2-1; v_call: TRBV20-1; d_call: .; cdr3_nt: TGCACCGCGGGGCAATTCAATGAGCAGTTCTTC; cdr3_aa: CTAGQFNEQFF
clone_size: .; j_call: TRBJ2-5; v_call: TRBV7-9; d_call: TRBD2; cdr3_nt: TGTGCCAGCACCCTAGCGGGGCTAGGGACCCAGTACTTC; cdr3_aa: CASTLAGLGTQYF
clone_size: .; j_call: TRBJ2-7; v_call: TRBV2; d_call: .; cdr3_nt: TGTGCCAGCAGTGAAGGGAGCTACGAGCAGTACTTC; cdr3_aa: CASSEGSYEQYF
clone_size: .; j_call: TRBJ2-5; v_call: TRBV9; d_call: TRBD2; cdr3_nt: TGTGCCAGCAGCGTAGGCGCTCGGGGAGGGCAAGAGACCCAGTACTTC; cdr3_aa: CASSVGARGGQETQYF
clone_size: .; j_call: TRBJ2-2; v_call: TRBV30; d_call: TRBD1; cdr3_nt: TGTGCCTGGCAGACAGGGCTAGGGACCGGGGAGCTGTTTTTT; cdr3_aa: CAWQTGLGTGELFF
clone_size: once; j_call: TRBJ1-5; v_call: TRBV18; d_call: TRBD1; cdr3_nt: TGTGCCAGCTCGACAGGGAGCAATCAGCCCCAGCATTTT; cdr3_aa: CASSTGSNQPQHF
clone_size: .; j_call: TRBJ2-3; v_call: TRBV7-2; d_call: TRBD2; cdr3_nt: TGTGCCAGCAGCTCACTAGCGGGGGGCCTAGATACGCAGTATTTT; cdr3_aa: CASSSLAGGLDTQYF
clone_size: .; j_call: TRBJ1-6; v_call: TRBV10-3; d_call: .; cdr3_nt: TGTGCCATCAGTGCAGGGGATAATTCACCCCTCCACTTT; cdr3_aa: CAISAGDNSPLHF
clone_size: .; j_call: TRBJ1-1; v_call: TRBV12-3/TRBV12-4; d_call: TRBD1; cdr3_nt: TGTGCCAGCAGCACCGACAGGGTCTCCAAAGCTTTCTTT; cdr3_aa: CASSTDRVSKAFF
clone_size: .; j_call: TRBJ2-7; v_call: TRBV3-1/TRBV3-2; d_call: TRBD1; cdr3_nt: TGTGCCAGCACCTTGGCCGGGACAGGAACCTACGAGCAGTACTTC; cdr3_aa: CASTLAGTGTYEQYF